Following are 18 T cell receptor beta chains from one sample sequenced in a study of OX40 agonist ivuxolimab in advanced cancers. Data came from immunoSEQ multiplex PCR; TCRdb stores just in-frame clones and leaves some out. The sample consists of 30,000 to 45,000 clones, approximately 80% of them appearing once. Sequenced material: CD4+ or CD8+ T cells sorted from blood, taken in a trial of the OX40 agonist ivuxolimab. These receptors all stem from an adult with an advanced solid tumor such as melanoma, head and neck, liver or kidney cancer.

The chain uses TRBV28 and TRBJ1-1; no clear D gene. The CDR3 is 14 residues long. V was clipped by 2 bases and J by 8 bases, with 15 bases between them. Looked up from germline, CDR1 is MDHEN and CDR2 is SYDVKM. CDR3 nucleotides: TGTGCCAGCAGTTTAGGCCTGTGGGGAAGCGAAGCTTTCTTT. Its translation is CASSLGLWGSEAFF. The whole variable domain, remainder taken from reference TRBV28 and TRBJ1-1, is DVKVTQSSRYLVKRTGEKVFLECVQDMDHENMFWYRQDPGLGLRLIYFSYDVKMKEKGDIPEGYSVSREKKERFSLILESASTNQTSMYLCASSLGLWGSEAFFGQGTRLTVV.

This sequence joins TRBV7-2 and TRBJ2-2; a possible D gene is TRBD2 (5 bases). The germline gives CDR1 SGHTA, CDR2 FQGNSA. Trimming cost V 5 bases and J 6 bases, with 16 bases left between them. This CDR3 has 15 amino acids. The CDR3 reads CASSPAGLASGELFF. CDR3 sequence (DNA): TGTGCCAGCAGCCCCGCCGGGCTAGCTTCCGGGGAGCTGTTTTTT.

V and J are TRBV7-9 and TRBJ2-1; 9 bases are shared with TRBD1. CDR3 size: 16 residues. Germline trimming cut 4 bases from V and 7 bases from J; bases unmatched to any gene: 11. Per germline, CDR1 SEHNR and CDR2 FQNEAQ (reference sequence). The CDR3 DNA is TGTGCCAGCAGCTCATTCCGGACAGGGGATAAGAATGAGCAGTTCTTC. Protein: CASSSFRTGDKNEQFF.

This clone was picked up one time. The chain joins TRBV5-3 to TRBJ2-6, with no clear D. TRBV5-3 is treated as an ORF (open reading frame) with a function not yet certain. The CDR3 runs to 15 residues. V lost 1 base and J 0 bases, leaving 5 bases between the germline ends. CDR3 nucleotides: TGTGCCAGAAGCTTGACACGCTCTGGGGCCAACGTCCTGACTTTC. It encodes CARSLTRSGANVLTF.

The V and J genes are TRBV5-4 and TRBJ2-2; 10 bases match TRBD2. Germline V gene lookup returns CDR1 SGHNT and CDR2 YYREEE (reference sequence). CDR3 length equals 18 residues. V lost 0 bases to trimming and J lost 0 bases; unmatched junction nucleotides: 5. CDR3 bases: TGTGCCAGCAGCTTGGCCCAGCGGGGGGGTCCGAACACCGGGGAGCTGTTTTTT. As protein: CASSLAQRGGPNTGELFF.

This chain connects TRBV5-1 to TRBJ1-1, with D perhaps TRBD1 (5 bases). The CDR3 length is 16 residues. Trimming cost V 2 bases and J 1 base, with 15 bases left between them. Germline CDR1 is SGHRS and CDR2 is YFSETQ. The CDR3 is CASSFGRGFSNTEAFF. CDR3 DNA: TGCGCCAGCAGCTTTGGGCGGGGGTTTTCGAACACTGAAGCTTTCTTT.

The chain couples TRBV11-2 to TRBJ2-4; D is undetermined. This CDR3 comprises 16 residues. CDR1 SGHAT and CDR2 FQNNGV come from the germline V gene. Trimming removed 0 bases from V and 1 base from J, with 10 bases in between. CDR3 amino acids: CASSLEAHRAKNIQYF. The CDR3 DNA reads TGTGCCAGCAGCTTAGAGGCCCATCGGGCCAAAAACATTCAGTACTTC.

V and J are TRBV29-1 and TRBJ2-1, with 8 nucleotides matching TRBD1. J lost 4 bases, V lost 4 bases, and 9 bases had no gene match. This CDR3 is built from 15 residues. The V gene's germline CDR1 is SQVTM and CDR2 ANQGSEA. CDR3 loop: CSVAPDRVIYNEQFF. The CDR3 nucleotides read TGCAGCGTTGCCCCGGACAGGGTGATATACAATGAGCAGTTCTTC.

The chain recombines TRBV2 with TRBJ2-2; 8 bases map to TRBD1. CDR1 and CDR2 from the germline V gene are SNHLY and FYNNEI. With V trimmed by 7 bases and J by 6 bases, 4 bases remained unmatched. The CDR3 contains 13 residues. CDR3 sequence (DNA): TGTGCCAGCACCGGACAGGGTGCCGGGGAGCTGTTTTTT. Encoded protein: CASTGQGAGELFF.

The chain carries TRBV30 and TRBJ1-1; D unresolved. Germline CDR1 GTSNPN, CDR2 SVGIG (reference sequence). The length of the CDR3 is 13 residues. V dropped 0 bases and J dropped 1 base, with 6 bases sitting between them. The chain's CDR3 is CAWSVARNTEAFF. Written as DNA, the CDR3 is TGTGCCTGGAGTGTGGCTAGGAACACTGAAGCTTTCTTT. Filled out from reference TRBV30 and TRBJ1-1, the complete variable domain reads SQTIHQWPATLVQPVGSPLSLECTVEGTSNPNLYWYRQAAGRGLQLLFYSVGIGQISSEVPQNLSASRPQDRQFILSSKKLLLSDSGFYLCAWSVARNTEAFFGQGTRLTVV.

This sequence joins TRBV4-2 and TRBJ1-4; D is perhaps TRBD1 (5 bases). V was clipped by 0 bases and J by 7 bases, with 6 bases between them. The CDR3 covers 13 residues. Looked up from germline, CDR1 is LGHNA and CDR2 is YNFKEQ. The CDR3 DNA follows: TGTGCCAGCAGCCAAGAAAGGGGTGAAAAACTGTTTTTT. Protein sequence: CASSQERGEKLFF.

The chain combines TRBV28 with TRBJ2-7; 10 bases agree with TRBD1. Germline CDR1 and CDR2: MDHEN and SYDVKM. There are 13 residues in the CDR3. J was trimmed by 4 bases and V by 7 bases; bases with no gene match: 4. The CDR3 sequence: CASTPGQGYEQYF. CDR3 DNA sequence: TGTGCCAGCACACCGGGACAGGGGTACGAGCAGTACTTC.

Notes on this clone: One end of the junction fails to match germline, which may point to a read error. As DNA, the CDR3 is TGTGCTAGCAGCCTACTTGGGGCAGGGCTTAATGAGCAGTTCTTC. It codes for CASSLLGAGLNEQFF. The rearrangement uses TRBV7-7 and TRBJ2-1, with D perhaps TRBD1 (5 bases). The germline CDR1 and CDR2 sequences are SSHAT and FNYEAQ (reference sequence). The CDR3 totals 15 residues. Full variable domain (remainder filled in from reference TRBV7-7 and TRBJ2-1): GAGVSQSPRYKVTKRGQDVTLRCDPISSHATLYWYQQALGQGPEFLTYFNYEAQPDKSGLPSDRFSAERPEGSISTLTIQRTEQRDSAMYRCASSLLGAGLNEQFFGPGTRLTVL.

This chain uses TRBV4-2 with TRBJ2-7, with TRBD2 identical over 9 bases. CDR1 and CDR2 (germline): LGHNA, YNFKEQ. J lost 0 bases, V lost 0 bases, and 3 bases had no gene match. This CDR3 is built from 16 residues. The CDR3 nucleotides read TGTGCCAGCAGCCAAGACGTAGCGGGGGCCTCCTACGAGCAGTACTTC. Translated: CASSQDVAGASYEQYF.

The chain employs TRBV18 and TRBJ2-6, with a possible D match to TRBD1 (6 bases). CDR3 length equals 18 residues. Germline V lookup: CDR1 KGHSH, CDR2 LQKENI. With 3 bases removed from V and 0 bases from J, the gap between germline ends came to 15 bases. The CDR3 DNA reads as TGTGCCAGCTCACCGGGTGGGGGCCTTCTCTCTGGGGCCAACGTCCTGACTTTC. Its translation: CASSPGGGLLSGANVLTF.

The chain joins TRBV29-1 to TRBJ2-3; TRBD1 agrees at 7 bases. The germline V gene has CDR1 SQVTM and CDR2 ANQGSEA. With V trimmed by 5 bases and J by 5 bases, 10 bases remained unmatched. The CDR3 runs 14 residues. CDR3 sequence (DNA): TGCAGCGTTTTCGACAGGGTAAAAAGAGATACGCAGTATTTT. Translation: CSVFDRVKRDTQYF.

This chain connects TRBV6-4 to TRBJ2-3, with TRBD1 matching over 7 bases. J was trimmed by 2 bases and V by 6 bases; bases with no gene match: 5. The germline CDR1 and CDR2 sequences are MRHNA and SNTAGT. The CDR3 covers 14 residues. CDR3 bases: TGTGCCAGCAGGAGGGACAGCCCCACAGATACGCAGTATTTT. Protein product: CASRRDSPTDTQYF.

The chain has TRBV5-1 and TRBJ2-7; 13 bases match TRBD2. The CDR3 runs to 16 residues. With 5 bases clipped from V and 0 bases from J, the junction kept 5 bases outside the gene matches. Germline V gene lookup returns CDR1 SGHRS and CDR2 YFSETQ. CDR3 sequence (DNA): TGCGCCAGCAGACGGGGACTAGCGGGGATCTCCTACGAGCAGTACTTC. It translates to CASRRGLAGISYEQYF.